These T cell receptor beta chains were read from a single sample in a study of Ad26.COV2.S vaccination and SARS-CoV-2 variants. Here immunoSEQ multiplex PCR was the method, and the copy in TCRdb shows in-frame clones only, minus some. This table holds hundreds of thousands of clones, over 80% found once. Sequencing was performed on peripheral blood, taken in a trial of Ad26.COV2.S vaccine versus placebo. The origin of the receptors is a person between 18 and 59 years old who received the Ad26.COV2.S COVID-19 vaccine or a placebo. The CDR3 runs from the conserved cysteine through the conserved F or W. The D gene is left open where the match is weak. Only some rows state a clone size, as once, few, many or a class for expanded clones.

J: TRBJ2-7
D: NA
size: NA
V: TRBV7-2
DNA: TGTGCCAGCAGCTCTTCTCTCTCCTACGAGCAGTACTTC
CDR3: CASSSSLSYEQYF

J: TRBJ2-1
D: TRBD2
size: NA
V: TRBV7-2
DNA: TGTGCCAGCAGCTTCTATAGCGGGGTTGAGCAGTTCTTC
CDR3: CASSFYSGVEQFF

J: TRBJ2-5
D: TRBD2
size: NA
V: TRBV28
DNA: TGTGCCAGCAGTTTAGCGGCGGGGGGGCCCCAAGAGACCCAGTACTTC
CDR3: CASSLAAGGPQETQYF

J: TRBJ1-2
D: NA
size: NA
V: TRBV11-2
DNA: TGTGCCAGCAGGAACGCAGCTGGCAGAGACTATGGCTACACCTTC
CDR3: CASRNAAGRDYGYTF

J: TRBJ2-1
D: NA
size: NA
V: TRBV28
DNA: TGTGCCAGCAGGGCGGGCTCGCCCAAGGAGCAGTTCTTC
CDR3: CASRAGSPKEQFF

J: TRBJ1-1
D: NA
size: NA
V: TRBV30
DNA: TGTGCCTGGGTCAACACTGAAGCTTTCTTT
CDR3: CAWVNTEAFF

J: TRBJ1-3
D: NA
size: NA
V: TRBV9
DNA: TGTGCCAGCAGCGTAGCCTCGCGTGACTCTGGAAACACCATATATTTT
CDR3: CASSVASRDSGNTIYF

J: TRBJ2-7
D: TRBD1
size: NA
V: TRBV27
DNA: TGTGCCAGCAGTTTACTACCGGGACAGGGACCTCAACCTCTAAGGCAGTACTTC
CDR3: CASSLLPGQGPQPLRQYF

J: TRBJ2-3
D: NA
size: NA
V: TRBV5-1
DNA: TGCGCCAGCAGTCCTGGGAGGGGGACCCCAGATACGCAGTATTTT
CDR3: CASSPGRGTPDTQYF

J: TRBJ1-2
D: TRBD1
size: NA
V: TRBV20-1
DNA: TGCAGTGCCGGGGGACAGGGGGCTGATACCTTC
CDR3: CSAGGQGADTF

J: TRBJ2-7
D: NA
size: few
V: TRBV27
DNA: TGTGCCAGCAGTTTAACACTACCGGGCTCCTACGAGCAGTACTTC
CDR3: CASSLTLPGSYEQYF

J: TRBJ1-5
D: TRBD1
size: NA
V: TRBV19
DNA: TGTGCCAGTAGTGTAACCGGGACAGATATAAGGCCCCAGCATTTT
CDR3: CASSVTGTDIRPQHF

J: TRBJ1-5
D: TRBD1
size: NA
V: TRBV19
DNA: TGTGCCAGTAGAAGAGGACAGGGGGCACAGCCCCAGCATTTT
CDR3: CASRRGQGAQPQHF

J: TRBJ1-2
D: TRBD1
size: NA
V: TRBV9
DNA: TGTGCCAGCAGCCGGGACAGGGCAGGGTATGGCTACACCTTC
CDR3: CASSRDRAGYGYTF

J: TRBJ2-4
D: NA
size: NA
V: TRBV6-2/TRBV6-3
DNA: TGTGCCAGCAGTTACTCTGTTTCTTGGGGGCTACCCGCCAAAAACATTCAGTACTTC
CDR3: CASSYSVSWGLPAKNIQYF

J: TRBJ2-7
D: NA
size: NA
V: TRBV6-5
DNA: TGTGCCAGCAGTAAGGGGACACCTTACGAGCAGTACTTC
CDR3: CASSKGTPYEQYF

J: TRBJ2-3
D: TRBD1
size: NA
V: TRBV7-9
DNA: TGTGCCAGCGAAGGGGGCGGGTCAGATACGCAGTATTTT
CDR3: CASEGGGSDTQYF

J: TRBJ2-1
D: NA
size: NA
V: TRBV2
DNA: TGTGCCAGCAGTGAATGGACCCTTACTTCCTACAATGAGCAGTTCTTC
CDR3: CASSEWTLTSYNEQFF

J: TRBJ2-7
D: NA
size: NA
V: TRBV6-6
DNA: TGTGCCAGCAGTTACGTGCTAGGAGGGCCGGAAAGGGAGCAGTACTTC
CDR3: CASSYVLGGPEREQYF

J: TRBJ1-1
D: NA
size: once
V: TRBV7-2
DNA: TGTGCCAGCAGTACTTACCCCGCGGGGACTGAAGCTTTCTTT
CDR3: CASSTYPAGTEAFF